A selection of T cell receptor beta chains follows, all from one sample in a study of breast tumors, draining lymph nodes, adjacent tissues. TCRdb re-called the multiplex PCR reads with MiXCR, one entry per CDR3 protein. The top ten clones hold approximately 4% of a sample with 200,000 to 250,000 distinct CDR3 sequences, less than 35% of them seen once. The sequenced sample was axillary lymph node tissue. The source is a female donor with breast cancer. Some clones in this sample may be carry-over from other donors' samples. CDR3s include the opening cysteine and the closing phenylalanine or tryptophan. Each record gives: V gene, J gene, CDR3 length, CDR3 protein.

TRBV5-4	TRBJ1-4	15	CASSLEGGLNEKLFF
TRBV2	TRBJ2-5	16	CASSDVTAGGGETQYF
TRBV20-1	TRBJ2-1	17	CSARDPGTSGSHNEQFF
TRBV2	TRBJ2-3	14	CASSGTTSTDTQYF
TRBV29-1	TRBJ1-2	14	CSVEKPDSLYGYTF
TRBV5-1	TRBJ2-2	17	CASSLGFGLTGTGELFF
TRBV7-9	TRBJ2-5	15	CASSFCVSGEETQYF
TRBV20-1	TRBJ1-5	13	CSAPGGARETQHF
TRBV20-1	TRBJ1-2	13	CSARDVANYGYTF
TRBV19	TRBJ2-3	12	CASSARTSGGYF
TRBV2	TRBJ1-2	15	CASSERDRGSYGYTF
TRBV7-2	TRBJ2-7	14	CASSLLQGQYEQYF
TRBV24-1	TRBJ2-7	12	CATQGASYEQYF
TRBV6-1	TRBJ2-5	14	CASKGTGHLWTQYF
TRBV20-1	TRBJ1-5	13	CSAPGGQNQPQHF
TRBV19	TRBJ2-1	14	CASTPAGTYNEQFF
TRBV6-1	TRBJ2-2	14	CASPGTANTGELFF
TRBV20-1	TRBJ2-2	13	CSASLHLTGELFF
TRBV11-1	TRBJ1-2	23	CASSPGTGFPLGTDTQVRYGYTF
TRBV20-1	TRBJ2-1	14	CSASRGGLRNEQFF
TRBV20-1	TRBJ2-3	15	CSAAREGRGSDTQYF
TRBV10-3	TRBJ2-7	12	CAIRGPTYEQYF
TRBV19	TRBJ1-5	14	CASSREYSNQPQHF
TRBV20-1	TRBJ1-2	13	CSASPGGGDGYTF
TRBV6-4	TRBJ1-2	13	CASSHSSGVGYTF
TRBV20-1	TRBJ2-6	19	CSARPNPGQKGPGANVLTF
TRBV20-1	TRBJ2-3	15	CSASTGRSWTDTQYF
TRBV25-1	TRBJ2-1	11	CASSDSSEQFF
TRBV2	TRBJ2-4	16	CASSGEREVPKNIQYF
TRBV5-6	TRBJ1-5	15	CASSLGGLGGQPQHF
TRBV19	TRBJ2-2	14	CATGLAGTTGELFF
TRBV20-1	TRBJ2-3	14	CSAVRGINTDTQYF
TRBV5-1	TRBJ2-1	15	CASSLLAGGLYEQFF
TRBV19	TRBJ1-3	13	CATASNSGNTIYF
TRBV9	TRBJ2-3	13	CASGTGTLNTQYF
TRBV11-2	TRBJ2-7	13	CASSRTAGAEQYF
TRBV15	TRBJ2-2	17	CATSRDTASGSYGELFF
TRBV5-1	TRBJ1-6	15	CASSVESSYNSPLHF
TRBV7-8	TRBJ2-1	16	CASSLANRQIYGEQFF
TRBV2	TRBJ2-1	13	CARESGRDNEQFF
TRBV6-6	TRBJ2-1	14	CASSLEGLVNEQFF
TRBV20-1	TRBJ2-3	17	CSARGWGKGGTEDTQYF